This TCR beta chain was obtained from a study of blood T cells in healthy people across ages (dated by TCRdb to the mid-2010s). In the study overall: In model experiments, template switching captured about one uniquely barcoded TCR beta cDNA molecule for every two T cells. Donors of different ages were randomly distributed across sequencing lanes to avoid experimental bias. The study analyzed two additional independent replicas of 1 million unique cDNA reads from the same blood draw for two donors, one aged 18 to 30 and one aged 80 or older. Using deep sequencing normalized with unique cDNA molecular identifiers, the study measured how TCR beta repertoire diversity changes with age. The donors were split into four age groups: young (average around 15 years), middle-aged (roughly 39), aged (about 56) and long-lived (approximately 80).

Summary of the overall study and its limitations: As age increased, observed TCR beta diversity per million T cells dropped in a roughly linear way, and a significant reduction was already evident by age around 41. Conclusive comparison of naive and antigen-experienced compartments was prevented by the profiling of bulk unsorted PBMCs. Estimates of total diversity based on one million sequenced T cells were regarded as lower bounds and as underestimates. A strong correlation was found between observed TCR beta diversity and the percentage of naive T cells measured by flow cytometry. Compared with the aged group, the long-lived group had more naive CD4+ T cells, fewer expanded clones and increased TCR diversity, a pattern suggesting age selection. Because the CMV infection status of the donors was unknown, age-related changes in expanded clonotypes may potentially have been confounded.

The protocol used for the library was 5' RACE. TCRdb shows the sequencer as Illumina HiSeq 2500. A second 7 to 11 cycle PCR used a sample-barcoded 5' primer and a J-beta primer mix. A unique molecular identifier was introduced onto each TCR beta cDNA molecule by a template-switch 5' adaptor carrying 12 random nucleotides. Each sample yielded at least 3 million CDR3-containing paired-end reads. All of the RNA was converted into first-strand cDNA using the Mint cDNA synthesis kit, with a TRBC-specific oligonucleotide serving as the primer. Following uracil-DNA glycosylase treatment, a first 18-cycle PCR with universal primers M1SS and BC2_uni_R was performed on all cDNA. Concerning the study's data processing: For normalization, 1 million high-quality reads, each with a distinct molecular identifier, were randomly selected from each sample. Reads sharing molecular identifiers were discarded rather than binned into consensus sequences. CDR3 identification, clonotype clustering and error correction used MiTCR with a Q25 quality threshold and the strictest error-elimination algorithm. A nonparametric unseen species model with Euler transformation was used to estimate a lower bound on total TCR beta diversity. Through fastp at Q25 and MiXCR, TCRdb rebuilt clones from the public reads, retaining in-frame beta chains. Records with the same CDR3 protein are collapsed into one entry carrying the most frequent genes and DNA. TCRdb, not the original authors, processed these V and J calls. The sample table shows about 730,000 distinct CDR3 sequences, and approximately 39% are seen once. Together, the top ten hold around a fifth of the sample.

CDR1 and CDR2, per the germline V gene, are LGHNA and YSLEER. Clipping removes 4 bases from V and 0 bases from J, with 7 as the unmatched junction base count. The CDR3 spans 16 residues, from the cysteine through the phenylalanine. The retained sequence is limited to the CDR3, 48 bases, with the frame set at the first base. About this clonotype itself: It has no known antigen specificity. Base qualities are not at hand, and no much larger clone is one base apart.

Systemically healthy Caucasian individuals from Russia, 35 to 40 in total and aged about 6 to 100 years, were included as donors. Each donor gave ten milliliters of peripheral blood, drawn into EDTA-treated Vacutainer tubes. Ficoll-Paque density-gradient centrifugation was used to isolate PBMCs, with at least 7 million obtained per sample. Trizol reagent was used to extract total RNA from PBMCs, with at least 5.5 micrograms per sample. Naive CD45RAhigh/CD27high T cell percentages were measured by flow cytometry on a PBMC aliquot from every donor. The sample was blood. This chain joins TRBV4-3 to TRBJ2-7, with 9 bases matching TRBD2. This receptor was identified in a woman aged 55-75 years in good health. The DNA is TGCGCCAGCAGCCTTAGACTAGCGGAGTGCTCCTACGAGCAGTACTTC. Its translation is CASSLRLAECSYEQYF.